A selection of T cell receptor beta chains follows, all from one sample in a study of control samples from healthy donors and cancer patients. Only in-frame clones appear in the TCRdb table, and some are missing; sequencing was by immunoSEQ multiplex PCR. This repertoire shows roughly 200,000 clones, 90% to 95% found once; its top ten account for over 1.3%. The sample taken for sequencing was blood. These receptors were collected from a man aged 18 to 30 in good health. CDR3s include the opening cysteine and the closing phenylalanine or tryptophan. The D gene is left open where the match is weak. Size values are once, few and many counts, or a class for expanded clones, and some rows have none.

J: TRBJ2-6
D: -
V: TRBV5-1
size: -
CDR3: CASSLVSGSGANVLTF
DNA: TGCGCCAGCAGCTTGGTGTCCGGATCCGGGGCCAACGTCCTGACTTTC

J: TRBJ2-7
D: TRBD1
V: TRBV28
size: -
CDR3: CASSTPGQPIYEQYF
DNA: TGTGCCAGCAGTACTCCGGGACAGCCTATCTACGAGCAGTACTTC

J: TRBJ1-5
D: -
V: TRBV2
size: -
CDR3: CASSADSQPQHF
DNA: TGTGCCAGCAGTGCTGACAGTCAGCCCCAGCATTTT

J: TRBJ2-2
D: -
V: TRBV12-5
size: -
CDR3: CASGFLTGSANTGELFF
DNA: TGTGCTAGTGGTTTCCTCACAGGGTCCGCGAACACCGGGGAGCTGTTTTTT

J: TRBJ2-7
D: TRBD1
V: TRBV24-1
size: -
CDR3: CATSEPGTGATYEQYF
DNA: TGTGCCACCAGTGAACCCGGGACAGGGGCGACCTACGAGCAGTACTTC

J: TRBJ2-7
D: TRBD1
V: TRBV2
size: few
CDR3: CASSLPGQGGYEQYF
DNA: TGTGCCAGCAGTCTACCGGGACAGGGGGGCTACGAGCAGTACTTC

J: TRBJ1-6
D: -
V: TRBV14
size: once
CDR3: CASSQQFDNSPLHF
DNA: TGTGCCAGCAGCCAACAATTCGATAATTCACCCCTCCACTTT

J: TRBJ1-4
D: TRBD1
V: TRBV4-2
size: once
CDR3: CASEEGTGDGQKLFF
DNA: TGTGCCAGCGAAGAGGGGACAGGGGATGGACAAAAACTGTTTTTT

J: TRBJ2-3
D: TRBD2
V: TRBV6-2/TRBV6-3
size: -
CDR3: CASSYSTSGGLNTQYF
DNA: TGTGCCAGCAGTTACTCGACTAGCGGGGGGTTAAATACGCAGTATTTT

J: TRBJ1-1
D: -
V: TRBV30
size: -
CDR3: CAWNGADEAFF
DNA: TGTGCCTGGAACGGGGCAGATGAAGCTTTCTTT

J: TRBJ2-1
D: -
V: TRBV3-1/TRBV3-2
size: -
CDR3: CASSLDGGNGGPGQFF
DNA: TGTGCCAGCAGCCTGGATGGGGGGAATGGGGGCCCAGGGCAGTTCTTC

J: TRBJ2-7
D: -
V: TRBV6-5
size: -
CDR3: CASSYSILRGYEQYF
DNA: TGTGCCAGCAGTTACTCGATTCTCCGGGGCTACGAGCAGTACTTC

J: TRBJ2-5
D: -
V: TRBV29-1
size: -
CDR3: CSVYGGGETQYF
DNA: TGCAGCGTTTACGGGGGAGGAGAGACCCAGTACTTC

J: TRBJ1-1
D: -
V: TRBV10-2
size: -
CDR3: CASSWNTEAFF
DNA: TGCGCCAGCAGCTGGAACACTGAAGCTTTCTTT

J: TRBJ1-6
D: -
V: TRBV5-4
size: -
CDR3: CASRLSHNNSPLHF
DNA: TGTGCCAGCAGGTTGAGCCATAATAATTCACCCCTCCACTTT

J: TRBJ1-2
D: -
V: TRBV30
size: -
CDR3: CAWQALNYGYTF
DNA: TGTGCCTGGCAAGCACTTAACTATGGCTACACCTTC

J: TRBJ2-3
D: -
V: TRBV6-5
size: -
CDR3: CASSYADTQYF
DNA: TGTGCCAGCAGTTACGCAGATACGCAGTATTTT

J: TRBJ2-3
D: -
V: TRBV18
size: -
CDR3: CASSPSGGTDTQYF
DNA: TGTGCCAGCTCACCATCGGGAGGCACAGATACGCAGTATTTT

J: TRBJ2-1
D: TRBD2
V: TRBV6-6
size: once
CDR3: CASSQGLAGGPEDEQFF
DNA: TGTGCCAGCAGTCAGGGACTAGCGGGGGGGCCTGAGGATGAGCAGTTCTTC

J: TRBJ2-3
D: -
V: TRBV7-3
size: -
CDR3: CASSSQGLSADTQYF
DNA: TGTGCCAGCAGCTCCCAGGGGTTAAGCGCAGATACGCAGTATTTT

J: TRBJ2-6
D: -
V: TRBV2
size: once
CDR3: CASSGTGANVLTF
DNA: TGTGCCAGCAGTGGGACCGGGGCCAACGTCCTGACTTTC

J: TRBJ2-4
D: -
V: TRBV6-4
size: -
CDR3: CASSRNWGDIQYF
DNA: TGTGCCAGCAGCCGGAATTGGGGGGACATTCAGTACTTC

J: TRBJ2-1
D: TRBD2
V: TRBV5-5
size: -
CDR3: CASSSGTSGGNEQFF
DNA: TGTGCCAGCAGCTCCGGGACTAGCGGGGGGAATGAGCAGTTCTTC

J: TRBJ1-3
D: TRBD1
V: TRBV5-4
size: -
CDR3: CASSAGQGADSGNTIYF
DNA: TGTGCCAGCAGCGCGGGACAGGGGGCAGACTCTGGAAACACCATATATTTT

J: TRBJ1-4
D: -
V: TRBV28
size: -
CDR3: CASSSPGGEKLFF
DNA: TGTGCCAGCAGCTCTCCCGGGGGTGAAAAACTGTTTTTT

J: TRBJ2-2
D: -
V: TRBV5-1
size: -
CDR3: CASSSKKLDLYANTGELFF
DNA: TGCGCCAGCAGCTCAAAGAAGTTAGACTTGTACGCGAACACCGGGGAGCTGTTTTTT

J: TRBJ2-3
D: -
V: TRBV7-2
size: -
CDR3: CASSLRGGTQYF
DNA: TGTGCCAGCAGCTTACGAGGGGGTACGCAGTATTTT

J: TRBJ2-1
D: -
V: TRBV15
size: -
CDR3: CATSRDSASVNEQFF
DNA: TGTGCCACCAGCAGAGATTCAGCATCTGTCAATGAGCAGTTCTTC

J: TRBJ1-3
D: -
V: TRBV5-1
size: -
CDR3: CASSSRGWQSGADTIYF
DNA: TGCGCCAGCAGCTCGAGGGGGTGGCAGTCTGGCGCGGACACCATATATTTT

J: TRBJ2-5
D: TRBD2
V: TRBV10-3
size: -
CDR3: CAIMSGGTQETQYF
DNA: TGTGCCATCATGAGCGGGGGGACCCAAGAGACCCAGTACTTC

J: TRBJ2-3
D: TRBD2
V: TRBV4-1
size: once
CDR3: CASSQSGGGPHSDTQYF
DNA: TGCGCCAGCAGCCAAAGCGGGGGGGGCCCTCATTCAGATACGCAGTATTTT

J: TRBJ1-1
D: TRBD1
V: TRBV6-5
size: -
CDR3: CASSETWDRDEAFF
DNA: TGTGCCAGCAGCGAGACATGGGACAGGGATGAAGCTTTCTTT

J: TRBJ1-1
D: -
V: TRBV24-1
size: -
CDR3: CATSDFPLSHHTEAFF
DNA: TGTGCCACCAGTGATTTTCCTTTATCGCACCACACTGAAGCTTTCTTT

J: TRBJ1-6
D: -
V: TRBV6-2/TRBV6-3
size: -
CDR3: CASSSIGTFSSYNSPLHF
DNA: TGTGCCAGCAGTTCTATCGGGACTTTTAGCTCCTATAATTCACCCCTCCACTTT

J: TRBJ1-6
D: TRBD1
V: TRBV7-2
size: -
CDR3: CASSYSGQEANSPLHF
DNA: TGTGCCAGCAGCTACAGTGGACAGGAGGCAAATTCACCCCTCCACTTT

J: TRBJ2-3
D: -
V: TRBV6-5
size: -
CDR3: CASSYSKWGSDTQYF
DNA: TGTGCCAGCAGTTACTCGAAGTGGGGGTCAGATACGCAGTATTTT

J: TRBJ2-7
D: -
V: TRBV29-1
size: -
CDR3: CSVDQGGVEQYF
DNA: TGCAGCGTTGACCAGGGGGGAGTGGAGCAGTACTTC

J: TRBJ2-2
D: TRBD1
V: TRBV6-5
size: -
CDR3: CASTLGTANTGELFF
DNA: TGTGCCAGCACCCTGGGGACAGCGAACACCGGGGAGCTGTTTTTT

J: TRBJ2-2
D: -
V: TRBV6-5
size: -
CDR3: CASRRGGDNTGELFF
DNA: TGTGCCAGCAGGAGGGGCGGGGACAACACCGGGGAGCTGTTTTTT

J: TRBJ2-4
D: TRBD2
V: TRBV5-1
size: -
CDR3: CASSPGGGAKNIQYF
DNA: TGCGCCAGCAGCCCCGGGGGGGGAGCCAAAAACATTCAGTACTTC

J: TRBJ2-3
D: -
V: TRBV19
size: -
CDR3: CASSIGGDEDTQYF
DNA: TGTGCCAGTAGTATAGGGGGGGATGAAGATACGCAGTATTTT

J: TRBJ1-6
D: TRBD1
V: TRBV2
size: -
CDR3: CASSEGSGGYGSPLHF
DNA: TGTGCCAGCAGTGAAGGATCAGGGGGCTATGGTTCACCCCTCCACTTT

J: TRBJ1-3
D: -
V: TRBV18
size: -
CDR3: CASSLPPPGPGNTIYF
DNA: TGTGCCAGCTCACTACCCCCCCCGGGCCCTGGAAACACCATATATTTT

J: TRBJ1-2
D: -
V: TRBV7-8
size: -
CDR3: CASSSKRTANFYGYTF
DNA: TGTGCCAGCAGCTCAAAGAGGACAGCGAATTTCTATGGCTACACCTTC

J: TRBJ1-1
D: -
V: TRBV9
size: -
CDR3: CASSSPSGGIDTEAFF
DNA: TGTGCCAGCAGCTCTCCCTCGGGGGGAATAGACACTGAAGCTTTCTTT

J: TRBJ1-1
D: TRBD1
V: TRBV30
size: -
CDR3: CAWKPGGNTEAFF
DNA: TGTGCCTGGAAACCAGGGGGGAACACTGAAGCTTTCTTT

J: TRBJ2-2
D: -
V: TRBV19
size: -
CDR3: CASSLNRAGNTGELFF
DNA: TGTGCCAGTAGCCTCAATCGGGCGGGGAACACCGGGGAGCTGTTTTTT

J: TRBJ2-1
D: -
V: TRBV9
size: once
CDR3: CASSVATRTYNEQFF
DNA: TGTGCCAGCAGCGTAGCTACTCGGACCTACAATGAGCAGTTCTTC

J: TRBJ1-3
D: TRBD1
V: TRBV18
size: -
CDR3: CASSPGRGTAGNTIYF
DNA: TGTGCCAGCTCACCAGGACGCGGGACAGCTGGAAACACCATATATTTT

J: TRBJ1-3
D: TRBD1
V: TRBV18
size: few
CDR3: CASSQGQGASSGNTIYF
DNA: TGTGCCAGCTCACAAGGACAGGGGGCGAGCTCTGGAAACACCATATATTTT

J: TRBJ1-5
D: -
V: TRBV21-1
size: -
CDR3: CASSPTGNSNQPQHF
DNA: TGTGCCAGCAGCCCGACAGGGAATAGCAATCAGCCCCAGCATTTT

J: TRBJ1-5
D: -
V: TRBV28
size: once
CDR3: CASSQGRNQPQHF
DNA: TGTGCCAGCAGCCAAGGGCGCAATCAGCCCCAGCATTTT

J: TRBJ1-4
D: -
V: TRBV18
size: -
CDR3: CASSVTGSKISAGDEKLFF
DNA: TGTGCCAGCTCAGTAACAGGGTCGAAGATTTCGGCAGGCGATGAAAAACTGTTTTTT

J: TRBJ1-2
D: -
V: TRBV11-2
size: -
CDR3: CASSLAPGTPNYGYTF
DNA: TGTGCCAGCAGCTTAGCGCCCGGGACACCCAACTATGGCTACACCTTC

J: TRBJ1-6
D: TRBD1
V: TRBV5-4
size: -
CDR3: CASSLAGTADRGSSPLHF
DNA: TGTGCCAGCAGCTTGGCCGGGACAGCGGACCGCGGAAGTTCACCCCTCCACTTT

J: TRBJ1-1
D: -
V: TRBV10-3
size: -
CDR3: CAIKILEAVPEAFF
DNA: TGTGCCATCAAAATCCTGGAAGCGGTTCCTGAAGCTTTCTTT

J: TRBJ2-3
D: TRBD2
V: TRBV11-1
size: -
CDR3: CASQLSGGPELDTQYF
DNA: TGTGCCAGCCAACTTAGCGGGGGGCCGGAGTTAGATACGCAGTATTTT

J: TRBJ2-2
D: TRBD1
V: TRBV18
size: -
CDR3: CASSRGQGTNTGELFF
DNA: TGTGCCAGCTCACGTGGACAGGGGACGAACACCGGGGAGCTGTTTTTT

J: TRBJ1-2
D: -
V: TRBV4-1
size: -
CDR3: CASSLSWGRGYTF
DNA: TGCGCCAGCAGCCTTTCTTGGGGACGAGGCTACACCTTC

J: TRBJ2-3
D: -
V: TRBV30
size: -
CDR3: CAWEVRPGTQYF
DNA: TGTGCCTGGGAGGTTCGGCCGGGTACGCAGTATTTT